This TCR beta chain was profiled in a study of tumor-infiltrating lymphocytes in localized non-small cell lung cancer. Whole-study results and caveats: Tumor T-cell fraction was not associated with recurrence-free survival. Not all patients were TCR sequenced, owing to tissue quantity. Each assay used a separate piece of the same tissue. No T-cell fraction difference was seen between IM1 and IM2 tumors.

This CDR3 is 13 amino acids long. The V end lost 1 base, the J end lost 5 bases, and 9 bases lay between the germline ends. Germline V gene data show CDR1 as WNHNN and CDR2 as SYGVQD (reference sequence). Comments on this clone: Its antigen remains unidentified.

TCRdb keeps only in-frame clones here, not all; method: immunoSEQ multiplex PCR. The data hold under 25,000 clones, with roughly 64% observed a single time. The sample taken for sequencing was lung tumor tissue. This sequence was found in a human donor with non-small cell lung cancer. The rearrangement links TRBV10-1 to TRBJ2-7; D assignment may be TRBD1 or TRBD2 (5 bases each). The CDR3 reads CASSEFGGHEQYF. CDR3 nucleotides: TGCGCCAGCAGTGAGTTTGGGGGACACGAGCAGTACTTC.